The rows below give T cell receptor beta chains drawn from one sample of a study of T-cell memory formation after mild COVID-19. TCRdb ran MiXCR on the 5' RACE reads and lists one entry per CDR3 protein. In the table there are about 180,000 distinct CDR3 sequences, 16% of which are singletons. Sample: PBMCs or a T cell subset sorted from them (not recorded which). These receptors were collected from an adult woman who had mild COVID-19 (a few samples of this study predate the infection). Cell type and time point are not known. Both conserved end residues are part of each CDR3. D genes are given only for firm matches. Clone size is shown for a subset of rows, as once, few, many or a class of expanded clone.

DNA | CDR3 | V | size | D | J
TGCGCCAGCAGCTTGGAACCACAGGGGGCGCGGGCCACTGAAGCTTTCTTT | CASSLEPQGARATEAFF | TRBV5-1 | - | TRBD1 | TRBJ1-1
TGCGCCAGCTCCGGGACAGGGGGCCCAGAAGAGACCCAGTACTTC | CASSGTGGPEETQYF | TRBV5-1 | few | TRBD1 | TRBJ2-5
TGTGCCAGCAGCCGCTCCTACAATGAGCAGTTCTTC | CASSRSYNEQFF | TRBV7-2 | - | - | TRBJ2-1
TGTGCCAGCAGCTTCGGGACAGGGCGTGAAAAACTGTTTTTT | CASSFGTGREKLFF | TRBV5-4 | - | TRBD1 | TRBJ1-4
TGTGCCAGCAGCTTTTGGCGGAGCGCGAACACCGGGGAGCTGTTTTTT | CASSFWRSANTGELFF | TRBV5-6 | many | - | TRBJ2-2
TGTGCCAGCTCAGGAGGGAGCGGTGCCGAGCAGTACTTC | CASSGGSGAEQYF | TRBV18 | many | - | TRBJ2-7
TGTGCCACAAAGGCCGTGAATCAAGAGACCCAGTACTTC | CATKAVNQETQYF | TRBV24-1 | few | - | TRBJ2-5
TGTGCCAGCAGCCAACCTGGGACTAGCGGCAATGAGCAGTTCTTC | CASSQPGTSGNEQFF | TRBV3-1 | few | TRBD2 | TRBJ2-1
TGCAGTGCTTTCCGATCGGGACTAGCCAAAAACATTCAGTACTTC | CSAFRSGLAKNIQYF | TRBV20-1 | - | - | TRBJ2-4
TGTGCCAGCAGCAAAGCGACGCCAGACAGGGTACTCACAGATACGCAGTATTTT | CASSKATPDRVLTDTQYF | TRBV21-1 | - | - | TRBJ2-3
TGTGCCAGCAGCTCCCCATGGACAGGCTCCTACGAGCAGTACTTC | CASSSPWTGSYEQYF | TRBV5-5 | few | TRBD1 | TRBJ2-7
TGTGCCTGGAATAGATTCCAAATGAACACTGAAGCTTTCTTT | CAWNRFQMNTEAFF | TRBV30 | - | - | TRBJ1-1
TGCGCCAGCAGCCAATGGGTTGCGGGAGGGCTCACAGATACGCAGTATTTT | CASSQWVAGGLTDTQYF | TRBV4-3 | - | TRBD2 | TRBJ2-3
TGTGCCAGCAGCGGACAGGGGCTGAACACTGAAGCTTTCTTT | CASSGQGLNTEAFF | TRBV12-3/TRBV12-4 | few | TRBD1 | TRBJ1-1
TGTGCCAGCAGTGCATCCAGGGGAGGCGAGCAGTACTTC | CASSASRGGEQYF | TRBV6-5 | - | - | TRBJ2-7
TGTGCCAGCAGCTCTCGACAGGGACAGTACGAGCAGTACTTC | CASSSRQGQYEQYF | TRBV5-5 | - | TRBD1 | TRBJ2-7
TGCAGTGCTCTTACGGGAGGCGCAGATACGCAGTATTTT | CSALTGGADTQYF | TRBV20-1 | many | TRBD2 | TRBJ2-3